This is a list of T cell receptor beta chains from one sample in a study of blood T cell repertoires in COVID-19. Profiled with immunoSEQ multiplex PCR; TCRdb holds only in-frame clones, not every one. The data show roughly 120,000 clones, less than 85% seen once. Sequenced material: peripheral blood. Receptors were obtained from a man under 40 with acute or convalescent COVID-19. Both conserved end residues are part of each CDR3. Each record gives: V gene, J gene, CDR3 protein.

v_gene: TRBV5-5; j_gene: TRBJ2-2; CDR3aa: CASSLRQGWNTGELFF
v_gene: TRBV9; j_gene: TRBJ1-1; CDR3aa: CASSGSTVANTEAFF
v_gene: TRBV6-5; j_gene: TRBJ2-5; CDR3aa: CASRVSRGAQETQYF
v_gene: TRBV7-2; j_gene: TRBJ1-1; CDR3aa: CASSFKGVGVNTEAFF
v_gene: TRBV4-1; j_gene: TRBJ1-4; CDR3aa: CASSRPDRESEKLFF
v_gene: TRBV3-1/TRBV3-2; j_gene: TRBJ2-2; CDR3aa: CASSHRDSNTGELFF
v_gene: TRBV7-2; j_gene: TRBJ2-7; CDR3aa: CASSLVGGNEQYF
v_gene: TRBV3-1/TRBV3-2; j_gene: TRBJ2-2; CDR3aa: CASSHGTSGGGELFF
v_gene: TRBV7-3; j_gene: TRBJ2-7; CDR3aa: CASSRTGGSEQYF
v_gene: TRBV5-4; j_gene: TRBJ2-7; CDR3aa: CASSFGQGFPEQYF
v_gene: TRBV30; j_gene: TRBJ2-1; CDR3aa: CAWSPESGGLNEQFF
v_gene: TRBV6-5; j_gene: TRBJ1-2; CDR3aa: CASSYGHSGGARGYTF
v_gene: TRBV5-4; j_gene: TRBJ1-4; CDR3aa: CASSPGGGTTNEKLFF
v_gene: TRBV5-1; j_gene: TRBJ2-3; CDR3aa: CASSPGLAGGGTTTDTQYF
v_gene: TRBV6-5; j_gene: TRBJ2-1; CDR3aa: CASSNARDYYNEQFF
v_gene: TRBV29-1; j_gene: TRBJ2-5; CDR3aa: CSTNRDSQETQYF
v_gene: TRBV19; j_gene: TRBJ1-5; CDR3aa: CASSARQGNQPQHF
v_gene: TRBV27; j_gene: TRBJ2-1; CDR3aa: CASSWGQGETYNEQFF
v_gene: TRBV5-1; j_gene: TRBJ1-2; CDR3aa: CASSWDSFGYGYTF
v_gene: TRBV11-3; j_gene: TRBJ1-6; CDR3aa: CASSLGGTNSPLHF
v_gene: TRBV5-4; j_gene: TRBJ2-3; CDR3aa: CASSLVESTDTQYF
v_gene: TRBV6-1; j_gene: TRBJ1-2; CDR3aa: CASSEWEGTKRGYTF
v_gene: TRBV18; j_gene: TRBJ1-6; CDR3aa: CASSPPSESNSPLHF
v_gene: TRBV10-2; j_gene: TRBJ1-1; CDR3aa: CASSLGQGFAFF
v_gene: TRBV6-6; j_gene: TRBJ2-3; CDR3aa: CASQRGGTDTQYF
v_gene: TRBV6-4; j_gene: TRBJ1-1; CDR3aa: CASNVTGNTEAFF
v_gene: TRBV7-9; j_gene: TRBJ2-7; CDR3aa: CASSLYWGTAKNSTYEQYF
v_gene: TRBV5-1; j_gene: TRBJ2-3; CDR3aa: CASSRGQSDTQYF
v_gene: TRBV30; j_gene: TRBJ2-1; CDR3aa: CAWSVTTNNEQFF
v_gene: TRBV2; j_gene: TRBJ2-1; CDR3aa: CASSELASGRYNEQFF
v_gene: TRBV28; j_gene: TRBJ2-3; CDR3aa: CASSTGTGRVTDTQYF
v_gene: TRBV7-9; j_gene: TRBJ1-3; CDR3aa: CASSQDRGGNTIYF
v_gene: TRBV5-4; j_gene: TRBJ2-7; CDR3aa: CASSPNDRVYEQYF
v_gene: TRBV6-2/TRBV6-3; j_gene: TRBJ1-1; CDR3aa: CASSRVTGREAFF
v_gene: TRBV6-1; j_gene: TRBJ1-5; CDR3aa: CASSEGRDSNQPQHF
v_gene: TRBV7-3; j_gene: TRBJ2-1; CDR3aa: CASSITGGRGNEQFF
v_gene: TRBV5-1; j_gene: TRBJ2-5; CDR3aa: CASSHRGHQETQYF
v_gene: TRBV7-9; j_gene: TRBJ1-4; CDR3aa: CASSLLGTQDEKLFF
v_gene: TRBV5-1; j_gene: TRBJ2-3; CDR3aa: CASSLGGARTDTQYF
v_gene: TRBV7-8; j_gene: TRBJ1-2; CDR3aa: CASSLRQGLNYGYTF
v_gene: TRBV19; j_gene: TRBJ1-5; CDR3aa: CASSLQGGNQPQHF
v_gene: TRBV6-5; j_gene: TRBJ1-1; CDR3aa: CASSYSRRGLNTEAFF
v_gene: TRBV27; j_gene: TRBJ1-1; CDR3aa: CASSSLRGLQENTEAFF
v_gene: TRBV4-3; j_gene: TRBJ1-4; CDR3aa: CASSQDGATNEKLFF
v_gene: TRBV3-1/TRBV3-2; j_gene: TRBJ2-5; CDR3aa: CASSHWTEQQETQYF
v_gene: TRBV18; j_gene: TRBJ2-2; CDR3aa: CASSPGNTGELFF
v_gene: TRBV7-7; j_gene: TRBJ2-5; CDR3aa: CASSTTQGDSETQYF
v_gene: TRBV7-9; j_gene: TRBJ1-5; CDR3aa: CASSPRDRYQPQHF